The source of this T cell receptor (beta chain) is a study of regulatory T cells in long-lasting Graves disease. Study information: For under 3 months, newly diagnosed Graves' patients had been taking antithyroid drugs. Findings and caveats of the study: Newly diagnosed patients had higher TCR diversity than persistent Graves' patients did. TRBV28, TRBJ1-2 and TRBJ2-5 emerged as the favored segments in persistent disease.

The CDR3 sequence is 15 residues long. CDR1 is SGHRS and CDR2 is YFSETQ in the germline V gene. V lost 0 bases and J lost 0, with 10 bases in between. The time point was: newly diagnosed GD, antithyroid drugs for less than 3 months. With RNA extracted from PBMCs as input, the TCR library was made. Graves' disease diagnosis used American Thyroid Association guidelines. Arm-PCR of CDR3 regions with iRepertoire HTBI primers generated TCR beta libraries. MiXCR was run by TCRdb on the multiplex PCR reads, yielding one entry per CDR3 protein. Here the sample spans some 320,000 distinct CDR3 sequences, 18% being singletons. As regards this clonotype: Antigen: not known.

This clonotype was obtained from a female donor with Graves disease. Material: peripheral blood mononuclear cells (PBMCs), obtained at new diagnosis, from a patient treated with antithyroid drugs. The genes are TRBV5-1 and TRBJ2-7; no clear D gene. The CDR3 region has the DNA TGCGCCAGCAGCTTGGACTGGGGAAGCTCCTACGAGCAGTACTTC. It encodes CASSLDWGSSYEQYF.